The clone carrying this T cell receptor (beta chain) was seen a single time. Losses at the gene ends were 7 bases for V and 7 bases for J; bases not matched to a gene: 10. The CDR3 length is 15 residues. CDR1 is LNHDA and CDR2 is SQIVND in the germline V gene (reference sequence). The protocol was immunoSEQ multiplex PCR, while the TCRdb copy is restricted to in-frame clones and leaves out a portion. The sample lists 500,000 to 550,000 clones; 75% to 80% were seen once. These data originate in a study of shared T cell receptors in the human thymus. These records were also assigned to another study, of human thymus T cells. That source reports: Immunologically healthy infants in Finland undergoing congenital heart defect surgery were the donors. Resections from corrective heart surgery supplied the thymus tissue. Thymic as well as blood repertoires seemed to favor certain V and J genes unevenly. Related studies noted strongly shared thymic repertoires across unrelated people.

The sequencing sample was made of thymocytes. The chain joins TRBV19 to TRBJ1-4, with 9 bases aligning to TRBD1. The source is a boy under three years old with a congenital heart defect. Here the CDR3 reads CASTPPGTGSEKLFF. CDR3 DNA: TGTGCCAGTACTCCCCCCGGGACAGGGAGTGAAAAACTGTTTTTT.